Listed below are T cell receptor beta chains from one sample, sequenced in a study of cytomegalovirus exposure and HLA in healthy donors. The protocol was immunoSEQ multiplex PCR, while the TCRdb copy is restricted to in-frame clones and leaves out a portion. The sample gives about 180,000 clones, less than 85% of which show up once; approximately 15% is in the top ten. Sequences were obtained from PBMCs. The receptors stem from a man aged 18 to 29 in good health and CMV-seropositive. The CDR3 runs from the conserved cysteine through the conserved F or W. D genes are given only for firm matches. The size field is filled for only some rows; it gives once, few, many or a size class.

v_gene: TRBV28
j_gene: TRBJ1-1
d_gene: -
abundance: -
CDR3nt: TGTGCCAGCATCACCGGGGCAGCGGGGGATGGCACTGAAGCTTTCTTT
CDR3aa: CASITGAAGDGTEAFF

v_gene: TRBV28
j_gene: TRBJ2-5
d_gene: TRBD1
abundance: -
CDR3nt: TGTGCCAGCAGGCCGACAGGGATCCAAGAGACCCAGTACTTC
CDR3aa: CASRPTGIQETQYF

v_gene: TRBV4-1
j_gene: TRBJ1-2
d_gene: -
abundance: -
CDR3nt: TGCGCCAGCAGCCAAGTATCGGGGAAAGGCTACACCTTC
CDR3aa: CASSQVSGKGYTF

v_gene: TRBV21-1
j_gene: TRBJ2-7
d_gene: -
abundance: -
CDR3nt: TGTGCCAGCAGCTTACTGGCGGGAGCCCTCGGCGAGCAGTACTTC
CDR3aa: CASSLLAGALGEQYF

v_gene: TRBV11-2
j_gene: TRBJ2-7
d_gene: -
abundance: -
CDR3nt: TGTGCCAGCAGCTTATACGAGGCCTACGAGCAGTACTTC
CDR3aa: CASSLYEAYEQYF

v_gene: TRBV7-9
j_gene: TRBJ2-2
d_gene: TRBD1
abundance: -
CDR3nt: TGTGCCAGCAGCTTGGAAGACGGACAGGGGGTCCGGAACACCGGGGAGCTGTTTTTT
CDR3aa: CASSLEDGQGVRNTGELFF

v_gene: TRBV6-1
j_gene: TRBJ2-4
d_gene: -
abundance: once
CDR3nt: TGTGCCAGCAGTGGAGCAGGAACTAGCCGGGACATTCAGTACTTC
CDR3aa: CASSGAGTSRDIQYF

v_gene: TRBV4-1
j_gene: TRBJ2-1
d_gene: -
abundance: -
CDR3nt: TGCGCCAGCAGCCAAGTTCAGGAGCAGTTCTTC
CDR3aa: CASSQVQEQFF

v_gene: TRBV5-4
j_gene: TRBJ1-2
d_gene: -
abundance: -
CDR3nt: TGTGCCAGCAGCCCCGAGTTTGGGGGCGCGATTGGCTACACCTTC
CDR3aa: CASSPEFGGAIGYTF

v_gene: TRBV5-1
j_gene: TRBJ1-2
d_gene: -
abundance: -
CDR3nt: TGCGCCAGCGGATCCTCAGGGGCCTATGGCTACACCTTC
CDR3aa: CASGSSGAYGYTF

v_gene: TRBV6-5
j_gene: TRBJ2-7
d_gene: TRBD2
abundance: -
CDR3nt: TGTGCCAGTTGGGGACTAGCGGACCACTACGAGCAGTACTTC
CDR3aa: CASWGLADHYEQYF

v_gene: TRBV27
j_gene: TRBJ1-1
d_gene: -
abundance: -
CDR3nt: TGTGCCAGCAGCCTCGGGGGAGAGGACACTGAAGCTTTCTTT
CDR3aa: CASSLGGEDTEAFF

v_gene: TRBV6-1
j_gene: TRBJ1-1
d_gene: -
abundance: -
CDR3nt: TGTGCCAGCACCCTATCTAACACTGAAGCTTTCTTT
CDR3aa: CASTLSNTEAFF

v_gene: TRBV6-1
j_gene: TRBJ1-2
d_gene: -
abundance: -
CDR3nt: TGTGCCAGCAGTGAAGGAGGGTGGACCCTCCGCTATGGCTACACCTTC
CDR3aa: CASSEGGWTLRYGYTF

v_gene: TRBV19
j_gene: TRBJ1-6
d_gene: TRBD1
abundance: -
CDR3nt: TGTGCCAGTAGTATTACATCTCCCAGGGGGGATTCACCCCTCCACTTT
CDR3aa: CASSITSPRGDSPLHF